The 13 T cell receptor beta chains below all came from one sample that was sequenced in a study of cytomegalovirus exposure and HLA in healthy donors. The PCR made use of 60 Vbeta and 13 Jbeta primers. Sequencing used immunoSEQ multiplex PCR; TCRdb keeps in-frame clones, though not all of them. The repertoire holds some 100,000 clones, with about 70% as singletons. The sequenced sample was PBMCs. These receptors were collected from a human donor in good health.

The chain uses TRBV2 and TRBJ2-1; TRBD2 is a possible D gene (5 bases). V lost 3 bases and J 4 bases, leaving 16 bases between the germline ends. The CDR3 totals 16 residues. Germline CDR1 and CDR2: SNHLY and FYNNEI. CDR3 region: CASSDRRARGYNEQFF. DNA of the CDR3: TGTGCCAGCAGTGACAGAAGGGCCCGGGGTTACAATGAGCAGTTCTTC.

This clone was found a few times. The J gene is TRBJ1-5, the V gene TRBV30, with D perhaps matching TRBD1 (5 bases). V was pared by 8 bases and J by 1 base, with 18 bases between. The germline CDR1 and CDR2 sequences are GTSNPN and SVGIG (reference sequence). The CDR3 spans 15 residues. Here the CDR3 reads CATVCEAGSNQPQHF. The CDR3, as DNA: TGTGCCACCGTCTGTGAGGCAGGGAGCAATCAGCCCCAGCATTTT.

In nucleotides, the CDR3 is TGTGCCAGCAGGACAGGGGGCTATGGCTACACCTTC. Amino acid sequence: CASRTGGYGYTF. The V and J genes are TRBV28 and TRBJ1-2, with 9 bases identical to TRBD1. J gave up 4 bases and V 6 bases, and 0 bases lay outside the gene matches. CDR3 length: 12 residues. Germline assignment: CDR1 MDHEN and CDR2 SYDVKM.

The table lists this clone with a few counts. The chain carries TRBV7-2 and TRBJ2-3; D is uncertain. The CDR3 has 18 amino acids. The V gene's germline CDR1 is SGHTA and CDR2 FQGNSA. The V and J ends lost 1 base and 0 bases respectively, with 17 bases between them. The CDR3 is CASSLEVGGTSSTDTQYF. CDR3 coding DNA: TGTGCCAGCAGCTTAGAAGTCGGCGGAACCTCTAGCACAGATACGCAGTATTTT.

V gene TRBV10-3 combines with J gene TRBJ2-7; 9 nucleotides align to TRBD1. CDR1 ENHRY and CDR2 SYGVKD come from the germline V gene. V gave up 4 bases and J gave up 6 bases; unmatched junction bases: 10. CDR3 length equals 15 residues. The CDR3 nucleotides read TGTGCCATCAGTGGGACCGGGACAGGGAGTGGCGAGCAGTACTTC. This codes for CAISGTGTGSGEQYF.

J is TRBJ2-7 and V is TRBV23-1; D may be TRBD2 (5 bases). TRBV23-1 is classed as an ORF, of uncertain function. The CDR3 extends over 11 amino acids. Trimming removed 11 bases from V and 4 bases from J, with 12 bases in between. In DNA, the CDR3 is TGCGCCCCTCCGAGGGTGTACGAGCAGTACTTC. Its translation: CAPPRVYEQYF.

The gene calls are TRBV9 and TRBJ2-7, with 8 bases matching TRBD2. Per the germline V gene, CDR1 is SGDLS and CDR2 is YYNGEE. J was trimmed by 2 bases and V by 0 bases; bases with no gene match: 1. CDR3 length: 14 amino acids. The CDR3 coding sequence is TGTGCCAGCAGCGTAGGCGGGAGGACCTACGAGCAGTACTTC. It is translated as CASSVGGRTYEQYF.

The gene calls are TRBV28 and TRBJ2-1, with D perhaps matching TRBD2 (7 bases). Trimming removed 2 bases at V and 9 bases at J, with 11 bases between. The CDR3 covers 13 residues. CDR1 is MDHEN and CDR2 is SYDVKM in the germline V gene. The CDR3: CASSLGGAAEQFF. In DNA form, the CDR3 reads TGTGCCAGCAGTTTAGGGGGGGCGGCTGAGCAGTTCTTC. The complete variable domain, with remaining parts taken from reference TRBV28 and TRBJ2-1, reads DVKVTQSSRYLVKRTGEKVFLECVQDMDHENMFWYRQDPGLGLRLIYFSYDVKMKEKGDIPEGYSVSREKKERFSLILESASTNQTSMYLCASSLGGAAEQFFGPGTRLTVL.

The chain has TRBV7-9 and TRBJ2-5, with TRBD2 matching over 7 bases. Germline trimming cut 1 base from V and 2 bases from J; bases unmatched to any gene: 4. The CDR3 runs to 15 residues. CDR1 is SEHNR, CDR2 FQNEAQ, per germline (reference sequence). The CDR3: CASSLGTSFQETQYF. CDR3 DNA sequence: TGTGCCAGCAGCTTAGGGACTAGTTTTCAAGAGACCCAGTACTTC. Together with reference TRBV7-9 and TRBJ2-5, the CDR3 gives the full variable domain: DTGVSQNPRHKITKRGQNVTFRCDPISEHNRLYWYRQTLGQGPEFLTYFQNEAQLEKSRLLSDRFSAERPKGSFSTLEIQRTEQGDSAMYLCASSLGTSFQETQYFGPGTRLLVL.

The gene calls are TRBV28 and TRBJ2-7; D unclear. CDR1 is MDHEN and CDR2 is SYDVKM in the germline V gene. CDR3 size: 13 residues. V was cut by 5 bases and J by 0 bases, with 8 bases left in between. As DNA, the CDR3 is TGTGCCAGCAGTCCATTGAGCTCCTACGAGCAGTACTTC. Its translation: CASSPLSSYEQYF.

J is TRBJ1-5 and V is TRBV28, with D unresolved. Germline V gives CDR1 MDHEN, CDR2 SYDVKM. V lost 11 bases to trimming and J lost 1 base, with 9 bases between them. CDR3 length: 12 residues. The CDR3 bases are TGTGCCGGGCAGATGAGCAATCAGCCCCAGCATTTT. This encodes CAGQMSNQPQHF.

The chain uses TRBV5-1 and TRBJ1-2; D ambiguous. V was clipped by 0 bases and J by 8 bases, with 14 bases between them. Germline V CDR1 and CDR2: SGHRS, YFSETQ. The CDR3 loop spans 14 amino acids. The chain's CDR3 is CASSLEYGVGGYTF. In nucleotides, the CDR3 is TGCGCCAGCAGCTTGGAGTACGGAGTAGGAGGCTACACCTTC.

The chain recombines TRBV19 with TRBJ2-7; D might be TRBD1 (6 bases). The CDR3 contains 14 residues. Germline values: CDR1 LNHDA, CDR2 SQIVND (reference sequence). V was cut by 6 bases and J by 9 bases, with 21 bases left in between. The CDR3 sequence is CASREQTGGSGQYF. DNA of the CDR3: TGTGCCAGTAGGGAACAGACAGGAGGCTCTGGGCAGTACTTC.